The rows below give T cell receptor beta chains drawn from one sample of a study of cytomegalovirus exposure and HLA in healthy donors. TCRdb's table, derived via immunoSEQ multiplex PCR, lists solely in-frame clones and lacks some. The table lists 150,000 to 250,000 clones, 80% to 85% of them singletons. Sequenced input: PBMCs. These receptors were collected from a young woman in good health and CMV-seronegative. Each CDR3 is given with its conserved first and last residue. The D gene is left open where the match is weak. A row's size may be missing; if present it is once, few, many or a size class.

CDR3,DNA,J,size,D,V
CASSLGGLAGTETQYF,TGTGCCAGCAGCTTAGGGGGACTAGCGGGAACTGAGACCCAGTACTTC,TRBJ2-5,.,TRBD2,TRBV7-2
CASRDRVYNEQFF,TGTGCTAGCCGGGACAGGGTTTACAATGAGCAGTTCTTC,TRBJ2-1,once,TRBD1,TRBV12-5
CASSPDRSTDTQYF,TGCGCCAGCAGCCCGGACAGAAGCACAGATACGCAGTATTTT,TRBJ2-3,.,.,TRBV5-1
CASSPSGRATGETQYF,TGTGCCAGCAGCCCTAGCGGGCGGGCGACAGGAGAGACCCAGTACTTC,TRBJ2-5,.,TRBD2,TRBV5-4
CATRPSSGSSYEQYF,TGCGCCACCCGGCCCTCCAGCGGGAGCTCCTACGAGCAGTACTTC,TRBJ2-7,.,TRBD2,TRBV5-1
CASSSGAGSYNEQFF,TGCGCCAGCAGCTCCGGTGCGGGTTCTTACAATGAGCAGTTCTTC,TRBJ2-1,.,.,TRBV5-1
CASSQAIAGGTDTQYF,TGCGCCAGCAGCCAAGCTATAGCGGGGGGCACAGATACGCAGTATTTT,TRBJ2-3,.,TRBD2,TRBV4-1
CASSLDGTAPDTQYF,TGCGCCAGCAGCTTGGACGGGACAGCCCCGGATACGCAGTATTTT,TRBJ2-3,.,TRBD1,TRBV5-1
CASSSPGTGSEKLFF,TGTGCCAGCAGCTCCCCCGGGACAGGGAGTGAAAAACTGTTTTTT,TRBJ1-4,.,TRBD1,TRBV28
CASSESPIAAAYNEQFF,TGCGCCAGCAGTGAGAGCCCGATCGCCGCCGCTTACAATGAGCAGTTCTTC,TRBJ2-1,.,.,TRBV10-1
CATSRGGGTRLTDTQYF,TGTGCCACCAGCAGAGGTGGTGGGACACGCCTCACAGATACGCAGTATTTT,TRBJ2-3,.,.,TRBV15
CASSSQETGELFF,TGTGCCAGCAGCTCACAGGAGACCGGGGAGCTGTTTTTT,TRBJ2-2,.,.,TRBV6-1
CASSPIEADLQETQYF,TGTGCCAGCTCACCAATTGAGGCAGACCTACAAGAGACCCAGTACTTC,TRBJ2-5,.,.,TRBV18
CASSLATGFGNQPQHF,TGTGCCAGCAGTTTGGCAACAGGGTTTGGAAATCAGCCCCAGCATTTT,TRBJ1-5,once,.,TRBV28
CASRAEADTQYF,TGTGCCAGCAGGGCAGAAGCAGATACGCAGTATTTT,TRBJ2-3,once,.,TRBV6-6
CASSVTRDTDTLYGYTF,TGTGCCAGCAGTGTGACTCGGGACACCGACACCCTCTATGGCTACACCTTC,TRBJ1-2,.,.,TRBV2
CASSHTNTGNTIYF,TGCGCCAGCAGCCATACAAATACCGGAAACACCATATATTTT,TRBJ1-3,.,.,TRBV4-1
CASSLLGYRYEQYF,TGTGCCAGCAGTTTATTGGGCTACCGCTACGAGCAGTACTTC,TRBJ2-7,.,.,TRBV28
CASSRLAGGSDEQYF,TGTGCCAGCAGTAGACTAGCGGGAGGATCCGACGAGCAGTACTTC,TRBJ2-7,few,TRBD2,TRBV6-5
CASSSDRVGSYEQYF,TGTGCCAGCAGTTCCGACAGGGTGGGGTCCTACGAGCAGTACTTC,TRBJ2-7,.,TRBD1,TRBV2
CASIWLSSGGAVEQFF,TGTGCCAGCATTTGGCTGTCTAGCGGGGGGGCCGTGGAGCAGTTCTTC,TRBJ2-1,.,TRBD2,TRBV5-6
CARARSRTDTQYF,TGTGCCAGGGCCCGGTCGAGGACAGATACGCAGTATTTT,TRBJ2-3,.,.,TRBV6-1
CASSVGLADNEQFF,TGTGCCAGCAGCGTAGGCCTAGCGGACAATGAGCAGTTCTTC,TRBJ2-1,.,TRBD2,TRBV9
CASSLGVGLLSYEQYF,TGCGCCAGCAGCTTGGGGGTAGGACTGCTCTCCTACGAGCAGTACTTC,TRBJ2-7,.,.,TRBV5-1
CASSLDRQSYNEQFF,TGTGCCAGCAGCCTGGACAGACAGTCCTACAATGAGCAGTTCTTC,TRBJ2-1,.,.,TRBV5-4
CASSLTGAGGVQPQHF,TGTGCCAGCAGTTTAACGGGGGCAGGGGGTGTTCAGCCCCAGCATTTT,TRBJ1-5,once,TRBD1,TRBV27
CASSSPRLALETQYF,TGTGCCAGCAGCTCCCCACGACTAGCGCTGGAGACCCAGTACTTC,TRBJ2-5,once,TRBD2,TRBV7-8
CASSLRGTGYEQYF,TGTGCCAGCAGCCTCCGGGGGACAGGCTACGAGCAGTACTTC,TRBJ2-7,few,TRBD1,TRBV7-9
CASSVEGHTNSPLHF,TGTGCCAGCAGCGTAGAGGGACACACAAATTCACCCCTCCACTTT,TRBJ1-6,.,.,TRBV9
CSVTYTGLPRGYEQYF,TGCAGCGTTACCTACACGGGCCTCCCTAGGGGATACGAGCAGTACTTC,TRBJ2-7,once,.,TRBV29-1
CASSQEVRRSSEAFF,TGCGCCAGCAGCCAAGAAGTGCGTCGGTCCTCTGAAGCTTTCTTT,TRBJ1-1,.,.,TRBV4-1
CASSDRTGDGSPLHF,TGTGCCAGCTCAGATAGAACAGGGGATGGTTCACCCCTCCACTTT,TRBJ1-6,.,TRBD1,TRBV18
CASSPSTYRPGNTIYF,TGTGCCAGCAGCCCAAGCACCTACAGGCCGGGAAACACCATATATTTT,TRBJ1-3,few,.,TRBV28
CSVVGLAEGTSYNEQFF,TGCAGCGTTGTGGGACTAGCGGAGGGGACGTCCTACAATGAGCAGTTCTTC,TRBJ2-1,.,TRBD2,TRBV29-1
CASSPLVNMNTEAFF,TGTGCCAGCAGCCCCCTAGTGAACATGAACACTGAAGCTTTCTTT,TRBJ1-1,.,.,TRBV7-3
CATSSALSTQYF,TGTGCCACCAGCAGTGCCCTATCGACCCAGTACTTC,TRBJ2-5,.,.,TRBV15
CASSIRTSGNTDTQYF,TGTGCCAGTAGTATTCGGACTAGCGGGAACACAGATACGCAGTATTTT,TRBJ2-3,.,TRBD2,TRBV19
CASSQARARLDYGYTF,TGCGCCAGCAGCCAAGCGCGGGCCAGGCTTGACTATGGCTACACCTTC,TRBJ1-2,.,.,TRBV4-1
CASSQDTRASFYNEQFF,TGCGCCAGCAGCCAAGATACCAGGGCATCCTTCTACAATGAGCAGTTCTTC,TRBJ2-1,.,.,TRBV4-1
CASSSEGARTGELFF,TGTGCCAGTAGTAGCGAGGGGGCCCGGACCGGGGAGCTGTTTTTT,TRBJ2-2,.,TRBD1,TRBV19